This T cell receptor (beta chain) appears in the sequencing data of a study of OX40 agonist ivuxolimab in advanced cancers. Study information: The study enrolled dose-escalation patients with hepatocellular carcinoma, melanoma, renal cell or head and neck cancer. General study points: Patients who responded partially at 0.1-3.0 mg/kg showed clonal expansion ranking among the lowest.

Only a few counts were recorded for this clone. The antigen remains unidentified. The assay was immunoSEQ multiplex PCR, and TCRdb's table has in-frame clones only and misses some. The sample contains some 100,000 clones, around 91% of which appear only once. CDR3 length equals 13 residues. Trimming left V 4 bases short and J 1 base short, with 8 bases between. Germline-derived CDR1 and CDR2 are SGHRS and YFSETQ. Material: CD4+ or CD8+ T cells sorted from blood, obtained in a trial of the OX40 agonist ivuxolimab. This receptor was taken from an adult with an advanced solid tumor such as melanoma, head and neck, liver or kidney cancer. The chain joins TRBV5-1 to TRBJ1-1; D is perhaps TRBD1 (6 bases). The DNA for the CDR3 is TGCGCCAGCAGCGGGGACACGAACACTGAAGCTTTCTTT. The encoded protein is CASSGDTNTEAFF.